This entry lists 5 T cell receptor beta chains sequenced from one sample in a study of blood T cell repertoires in COVID-19. This table comes from immunoSEQ multiplex PCR, and its TCRdb copy is limited to in-frame clones, with some not included. The sample contains some 110,000 clones, approximately 86% of which appear only once. Sequenced input: peripheral blood. The receptors derive from a human donor in a cohort sampled during active COVID-19.

This clone was seen a single time. V is TRBV27 and J is TRBJ1-5; D might be TRBD1 (5 bases). CDR1 is MNHEY and CDR2 is SMNVEV in the germline V gene (reference sequence). V was trimmed by 3 bases and J by 4 bases, leaving 10 bases between them. The CDR3 is made up of 14 amino acids. The CDR3, as DNA: TGTGCCAGCAGTTTCCGGGGGAAGAATCAGCCCCAGCATTTT. It specifies CASSFRGKNQPQHF.

This chain joins TRBV5-1 and TRBJ1-4; a possible D gene is TRBD1 (5 bases). Germline assignment: CDR1 SGHRS and CDR2 YFSETQ. V was clipped by 4 bases and J by 6 bases, with 16 bases between them. The CDR3 runs to 15 residues. The CDR3 reads CASSDTGQGDEKLFF. The CDR3 DNA reads as TGCGCCAGCAGCGACACCGGCCAGGGCGATGAAAAACTGTTTTTT.

CDR3 region: CASSSPGQGNTEAFF. The CDR3 region has the DNA TGTGCCAGCAGTTCCCCGGGACAGGGGAACACTGAAGCTTTCTTT. This chain uses TRBV6-2 or TRBV6-3 with TRBJ1-1; 9 bases are shared with TRBD1. After removal of 4 bases from V and 1 base from J, the junction contained 4 bases not matched to a gene. The CDR3 sequence is 15 residues long. Germline V CDR1 and CDR2: MNHEY, SVGEGT.

This chain uses TRBV10-1 with TRBJ1-1; a weak D match, TRBD1 (6 bases). The CDR3 sequence is 15 residues long. Germline V CDR1 and CDR2: WNHNN, SYGVQD (reference sequence). With 6 bases removed from V and 1 base from J, the gap between germline ends came to 15 bases. The CDR3 DNA sequence: TGCGCCAGCAGCTGGGGGCTATCCGAGAACACTGAAGCTTTCTTT. It specifies CASSWGLSENTEAFF.

V usage is TRBV5-1 and J usage is TRBJ2-7, with a tentative D call TRBD1 (6 bases). The CDR3 has 14 amino acids. Trimming removed 0 bases at V and 3 bases at J, with 10 bases between. Germline CDR1 and CDR2: SGHRS and YFSETQ. The CDR3, as DNA: TGCGCCAGCAGCTTGGGACAGGCCGTCTACGAGCAGTACTTC. Its protein product is CASSLGQAVYEQYF.